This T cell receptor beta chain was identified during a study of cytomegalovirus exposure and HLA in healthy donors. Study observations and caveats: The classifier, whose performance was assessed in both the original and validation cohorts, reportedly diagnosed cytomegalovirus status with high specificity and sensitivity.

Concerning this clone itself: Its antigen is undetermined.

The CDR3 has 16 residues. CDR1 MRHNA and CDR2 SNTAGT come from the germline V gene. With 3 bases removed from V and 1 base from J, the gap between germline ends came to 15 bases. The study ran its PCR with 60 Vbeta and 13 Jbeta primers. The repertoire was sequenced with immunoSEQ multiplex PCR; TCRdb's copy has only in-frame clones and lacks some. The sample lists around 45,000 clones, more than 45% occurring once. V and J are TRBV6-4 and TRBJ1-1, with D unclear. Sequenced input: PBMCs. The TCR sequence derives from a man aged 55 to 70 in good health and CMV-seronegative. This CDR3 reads CASSEHPSGSNTEAFF. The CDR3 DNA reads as TGTGCCAGCAGTGAGCACCCCTCAGGTTCGAACACTGAAGCTTTCTTT.